This T cell receptor beta chain was captured by sequencing in a study of blood T cells in healthy people across ages (dated by TCRdb to the mid-2010s). Background on the whole study: In model experiments, template switching captured about one uniquely barcoded TCR beta cDNA molecule for every two T cells. The donors were divided into four age groups: young (average roughly 15 years), middle-aged (approximately 41), aged (roughly 66) and long-lived (approximately 74). To avoid experimental bias, donors of different ages were randomly spread across the sequencing lanes. The study analyzed two additional independent replicas of 1 million unique cDNA reads from the same blood draw for two donors, one aged 18 to 29 and one aged 80 or older. Using deep sequencing normalized with unique cDNA molecular identifiers, the study measured how TCR beta repertoire diversity changes with age.

Donors were a few dozen systemically healthy Caucasian individuals from Russia aged roughly 6 to 90 years. Each donor gave around 9.9 milliliters of peripheral blood, collected into EDTA-treated Vacutainer tubes. Ficoll-Paque density-gradient centrifugation was used to isolate PBMCs, with at least 6 million obtained per sample. Trizol reagent was used to extract total RNA from the PBMCs, yielding at least 5 micrograms per sample. For every donor, flow cytometry on a PBMC aliquot measured the percentage of naive CD45RAhigh/CD27high T cells. With respect to this clonotype: Its antigen is still unknown. No clone much larger than this one lies a single base away; base qualities are absent.

The library was made by 5' RACE. TCRdb lists the instrument as Illumina HiSeq 2500. A second PCR of roughly 6 to 12 cycles was run with a J-beta primer mix and a sample-barcoded 5' primer. A unique molecular identifier was introduced onto each TCR beta cDNA molecule by a template-switch 5' adaptor carrying 12 random nucleotides. Each sample yielded at least 2.5 million CDR3-containing paired-end reads. First-strand cDNA synthesis was performed from all RNA using the Mint cDNA synthesis kit, with priming by a TRBC-specific oligonucleotide. Following uracil-DNA glycosylase treatment, a first 18-cycle PCR with universal primers M1SS and BC2_uni_R was performed on all cDNA. Turning to the authors' computational methods: For normalization, 1 million high-quality reads were randomly selected from each sample, with every read carrying a distinct molecular identifier. Instead of being binned into consensus sequences, reads that shared molecular identifiers were thrown out. MiTCR, set to a Q25 quality threshold and the strictest error-elimination algorithm, was used for CDR3 identification, clonotype clustering and error correction. A nonparametric unseen species model with Euler transformation was used to estimate a lower bound on total TCR beta diversity. TCRdb applied fastp at Q25 and MiXCR to the public reads, then kept only in-frame beta chains. Duplicate CDR3 protein sequences are folded into a single record with the most common DNA and genes. Clone size and V and J calls follow TCRdb, not the original study. A total of 600,000 to 650,000 distinct CDR3 sequences appear in this sample, under 65% of them only once. In total, the top ten clones hold more than 35% of the sample.

The CDR3 covers 15 residues, taking in both the cysteine and the phenylalanine. Of the read, only the CDR3 DNA is kept; its 45 bases are in frame from base 1. V has 5 bases trimmed and J has 8 bases trimmed; junction bases matching no gene number 14. Broader findings and caveats from the paper: Total diversity estimates from one million sequenced T cells were considered lower bounds and underestimates. Since profiling was done on bulk unsorted PBMCs, naive and antigen-experienced compartments could not be conclusively compared. The percentage of naive T cells measured by flow cytometry correlated strongly with observed TCR beta diversity. Compared with the aged group, the long-lived group had more naive CD4+ T cells, fewer expanded clones and increased TCR diversity, a pattern suggesting age selection. As age increased, observed TCR beta diversity per million T cells dropped in a roughly linear way, and a significant reduction was already evident by age 40. Because donor CMV infection status was unknown, age-related changes in expanded clonotypes were potentially confounded.

Sequences were obtained from blood. This sequence was found in a man aged 55 to 70 in good health. Recombination joined TRBV12-3 or TRBV12-4 with TRBJ1-2; 7 junctional bases match TRBD1. The sequence in DNA is TGTGCCAGCAGTCAAGGGGCCAGGGGGTATAGCGGCTACACCTTC. Its translation is CASSQGARGYSGYTF.